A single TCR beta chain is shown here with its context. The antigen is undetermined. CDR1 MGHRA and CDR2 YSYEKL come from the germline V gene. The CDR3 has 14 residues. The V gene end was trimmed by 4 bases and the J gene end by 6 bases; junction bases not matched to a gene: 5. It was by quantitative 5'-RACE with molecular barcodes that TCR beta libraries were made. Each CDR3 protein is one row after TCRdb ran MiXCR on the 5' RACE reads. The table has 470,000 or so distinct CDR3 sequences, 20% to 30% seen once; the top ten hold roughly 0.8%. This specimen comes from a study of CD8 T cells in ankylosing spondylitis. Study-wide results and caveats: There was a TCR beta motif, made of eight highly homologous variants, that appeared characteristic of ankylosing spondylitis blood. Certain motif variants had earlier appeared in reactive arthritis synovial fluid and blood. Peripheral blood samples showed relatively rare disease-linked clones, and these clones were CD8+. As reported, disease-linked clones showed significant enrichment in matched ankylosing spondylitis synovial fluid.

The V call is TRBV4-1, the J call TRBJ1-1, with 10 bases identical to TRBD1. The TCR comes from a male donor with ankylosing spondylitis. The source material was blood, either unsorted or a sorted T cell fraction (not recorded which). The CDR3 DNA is TGCGCCAGCAGCCCGGACAGGGGGTTCGCTGAAGCTTTCTTT. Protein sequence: CASSPDRGFAEAFF.